This TCR beta chain was captured in a study of post-analysis software for immune sequencing data. The study's findings and limits: Included in a set of about 5 TRBV segments more frequent in patients than controls were TRBV5-6, TRBV5-1 and TRBV20-1.

TCR beta cDNA libraries had unique molecular identifiers. TCRdb fed the PCR reads into MiXCR, producing one record per CDR3 protein. Of about 160,000 distinct CDR3 sequences in the sample, 30% to 45% were seen once. In this sample, this clonotype turned up many times. Antigen specificity is unknown. CDR1 and CDR2 from the germline V gene are SQVTM and ANQGSEA. The CDR3 covers 10 residues. The sequence was collected from a girl aged 10 to 17 with multiple sclerosis. The chain has TRBV29-1 and TRBJ2-5; no firm D call. The sequences come from blood, collected after autologous hematopoietic stem cell transplantation. CDR3 protein: CGISQETQYF. CDR3 in DNA: TGCGGCATATCCCAAGAGACCCAGTACTTC. The full variable domain, rest sourced from reference TRBV29-1 and TRBJ2-5, is SAVISQKPSRDICQRGTSLTIQCQVDSQVTMMFWYRQQPGQSLTLIATANQGSEATYESGFVIDKFPISRPNLTFSTLTVSNMSPEDSSIYLCGISQETQYFGPGTRLLVL.